The next 15 T cell receptor beta chains were all read from a single sample in a study of blood T cells in healthy people across ages. Primed by a sample-barcoded 5' primer and a J-beta primer mix, a second PCR proceeded for 7 to 11 cycles. TCRdb re-analysed the 5' RACE reads in MiXCR, keeping a single row per CDR3 protein. This sample has roughly 800,000 distinct CDR3 sequences; about three fifths occur once, and the top ten carry over 20%. Sequences were obtained from blood. The receptors derive from a man aged 25 to 40 in good health.

The rearrangement links TRBV20-1 to TRBJ1-2; 7 bases align to TRBD1. This CDR3 contains 12 residues. Trimming removed 4 bases from V and 6 bases from J; junction bases left unmatched: 5. The germline V gene has CDR1 DFQATT and CDR2 SNEGSKA (reference sequence). This CDR3 reads CSATTGTDGYTF. The CDR3 region has the DNA TGCAGTGCTACGACAGGGACTGATGGCTACACCTTC.

The chain recombines TRBV28 with TRBJ2-7; D is perhaps TRBD1 (6 bases). Germline V gene lookup returns CDR1 MDHEN and CDR2 SYDVKM. V was pared by 7 bases and J by 4 bases, with 17 bases between. The CDR3 sequence is 14 residues long. In DNA, the CDR3 is TGTGCCAGCAAGAGGGAGACAGGTGCTTACGAGCAGTACTTC. Translated, it gives CASKRETGAYEQYF.

V gene TRBV27 combines with J gene TRBJ2-5, with TRBD2 matching over 10 bases. The J call may be in error: the DNA end matches TRBJ2-7 better. Germline V gives CDR1 MNHEY, CDR2 SMNVEV (reference sequence). This CDR3 is 22 amino acids long. The CDR3 sequence: CASSRFRQLMERGGHVPHEQYF. In nucleotides, the CDR3 is TGTGCCAGCAGCCGATTCCGTCAACTCATGGAGCGGGGGGGCCATGTCCCTCACGAGCAGTACTTC.

The rearrangement joins TRBV25-1 to TRBJ1-2; no firm D call. The CDR3 loop spans 12 amino acids. Per the germline V gene, CDR1 is MGHDK and CDR2 is SYGVNS. The V end lost 4 bases, the J end lost 8 bases, and 11 bases lay between the germline ends. CDR3 in amino acids: CASSAPTSGYTF. In DNA form, the CDR3 reads TGTGCCAGCAGTGCGCCGACAAGCGGCTACACCTTC.

The genes are TRBV7-2 and TRBJ1-1; D perhaps matches TRBD1 (6 bases). The V end lost 1 base, the J end lost 3 bases, and 12 bases lay between the germline ends. Germline CDR1 reads SGHTA; CDR2 reads FQGNSA. The CDR3 is made up of 15 amino acids. The CDR3 nucleotides read TGTGCCAGCAGCTTAGAGGGGGTCCCCTACACTGAAGCTTTCTTT. This translates into CASSLEGVPYTEAFF.

The chain employs TRBV15 and TRBJ2-3; TRBD1 aligns across 7 bases. Germline V lookup: CDR1 LNHNV, CDR2 YYDKDF (reference sequence). The J segment lost 3 bases and the V segment lost 0 bases, leaving 12 bases of the junction unmatched. The CDR3 extends over 18 amino acids. DNA of the CDR3: TGTGCCACCAGCAGAGATCTGGGTTGGACAGGAGAAACAGATACGCAGTATTTT. Translation gives CATSRDLGWTGETDTQYF. Full variable domain (outside the CDR3, taken from reference TRBV15 and TRBJ2-3): DAMVIQNPRYQVTQFGKPVTLSCSQTLNHNVMYWYQQKSSQAPKLLFHYYDKDFNNEADTPDNFQSRRPNTSFCFLDIRSPGLGDTAMYLCATSRDLGWTGETDTQYFGPGTRLTVL.

The rearrangement links TRBV15 to TRBJ2-7; possibly TRBD1 for D (5 bases). The CDR3 has 14 residues. Germline V lookup: CDR1 LNHNV, CDR2 YYDKDF (reference sequence). Between the trimmed V and J ends, which lost 0 bases and 3 bases, there was a span of 9 bases. The CDR3 DNA reads TGTGCCACCAGCAGAGATTTAGGGGACTACGAGCAGTACTTC. Translated, it gives CATSRDLGDYEQYF.

This chain uses TRBV28 with TRBJ2-7, with a weak D call TRBD1 (5 bases). The germline CDR1 and CDR2 sequences are MDHEN and SYDVKM. This CDR3 contains 12 residues. V was shortened by 5 bases and J by 7 bases, with 12 bases between the two germline ends. The CDR3 sequence: CASSPGYREQYF. The CDR3 region has the DNA TGTGCCAGCAGTCCAGGGTACAGGGAGCAGTACTTC.

This rearrangement joins TRBV20-1 to TRBJ2-3; 7 nucleotides match TRBD1. The germline CDR1 and CDR2 sequences are DFQATT and SNEGSKA (reference sequence). Unmatched junction bases numbered 6, after V lost 4 bases and J lost 2 bases. This CDR3 is built from 14 residues. CDR3 coding DNA: TGCAGTGCTAACTCCGGGACAGTCACAGATACGCAGTATTTT. This codes for CSANSGTVTDTQYF.

This clonotype turned up a few times. This chain uses TRBV9 with TRBJ2-7; 11 bases match TRBD2. Germline V CDR1 and CDR2: SGDLS, YYNGEE. CDR3 length: 14 amino acids. The junction had 1 base not matched to a gene; V was cut back by 2 bases and J by 3 bases. CDR3 in amino acids: CASSVGLADYEQYF. Written as DNA, the CDR3 is TGTGCCAGCAGCGTGGGACTAGCGGACTACGAGCAGTACTTC.

This chain uses TRBV28 with TRBJ2-3, with TRBD2 matching over 12 bases. CDR3 size: 17 residues. With 8 bases clipped from V and 4 bases from J, the junction kept 13 bases outside the gene matches. CDR1 is MDHEN and CDR2 is SYDVKM in the germline V gene. The CDR3 nucleotides read TGTGCCAGCGGGCGGCTAGCGGGAGGGCCTCTCGCAGATACGCAGTATTTT. This codes for CASGRLAGGPLADTQYF. The variable domain in full, completed from reference TRBV28 and TRBJ2-3, reads DVKVTQSSRYLVKRTGEKVFLECVQDMDHENMFWYRQDPGLGLRLIYFSYDVKMKEKGDIPEGYSVSREKKERFSLILESASTNQTSMYLCASGRLAGGPLADTQYFGPGTRLTVL.

The genes are TRBV7-9 and TRBJ1-1; D not resolved. V dropped 0 bases and J dropped 10 bases, with 9 bases sitting between them. The CDR3 totals 12 residues. CDR1 and CDR2 (germline): SEHNR, FQNEAQ (reference sequence). CDR3 bases: TGTGCCAGCAGCTTAGCGACTAGTTTAGCTTTCTTT. Translated, it gives CASSLATSLAFF. The whole variable domain, filled in from reference TRBV7-9 and TRBJ1-1, reads DTGVSQNPRHKITKRGQNVTFRCDPISEHNRLYWYRQTLGQGPEFLTYFQNEAQLEKSRLLSDRFSAERPKGSFSTLEIQRTEQGDSAMYLCASSLATSLAFFGQGTRLTVV.

This clonotype has only a few counts. V is TRBV20-1 and J is TRBJ2-1, with 13 bases matching TRBD2. Germline values: CDR1 DFQATT, CDR2 SNEGSKA (reference sequence). CDR3 length equals 18 residues. J gave up 6 bases and V 6 bases, and 17 bases lay outside the gene matches. CDR3 amino acids: CSATGAGGLAGVSNEQFF. CDR3 bases: TGCAGTGCCACGGGGGCCGGCGGACTAGCGGGAGTAAGCAATGAGCAGTTCTTC.

The gene calls are TRBV5-5 and TRBJ2-3; 7 nucleotides align to TRBD1. Germline CDR1 reads SGHKS; CDR2 reads YYEKEE (reference sequence). Unmatched junction bases numbered 12, after V lost 3 bases and J lost 2 bases. The CDR3 contains 17 residues. CDR3 sequence (DNA): TGTGCCAGCAGCTCCATGACAGGGATACAATTCACAGATACGCAGTATTTT. Its protein product is CASSSMTGIQFTDTQYF.

V is TRBV2 and J is TRBJ2-7; 9 positions match TRBD1. CDR1 is SNHLY and CDR2 is FYNNEI in the germline V gene. V lost 6 bases to trimming and J lost 2 bases; unmatched junction nucleotides: 5. CDR3 length: 14 amino acids. CDR3 bases: TGTGCCAGCAGAGACAGGGGGATCGCCTACGAGCAGTACTTC. It yields the protein CASRDRGIAYEQYF.